A single sample is the source of the 8 T cell receptor beta chains below, sequenced in a study of blood T cell repertoires in COVID-19. Sequencing was performed with immunoSEQ multiplex PCR; in TCRdb, only in-frame clones are kept and a portion is missing. In the table there are approximately 190,000 clones, around 86% of which are singletons. The sequenced sample was peripheral blood. The receptor set was obtained from a woman aged 35 to 49 with acute or convalescent COVID-19.

The V and J genes are TRBV27 and TRBJ1-2; 12 bases map to TRBD1. V shed 6 bases, J shed 8 bases, and the junction held 13 bases outside the gene matches. Germline CDR1 reads MNHEY; CDR2 reads SMNVEV (reference sequence). This CDR3 has 16 residues. This chain's CDR3 is CASRAGTGGESGGYTF. CDR3 in DNA: TGTGCCAGCAGGGCCGGGACAGGGGGCGAGTCAGGGGGCTACACCTTC.

This chain links TRBV18 with TRBJ2-3; TRBD2 matches at 10 bases. The junction had 3 bases not matched to a gene; V was cut back by 1 base and J by 2 bases. This CDR3 spans 16 amino acids. From germline, CDR1 is KGHSH and CDR2 LQKENI. The DNA of the CDR3 is TGTGCCAGCTCACCACGCCTAGCGGGAGCCACAGATACGCAGTATTTT. It is translated as CASSPRLAGATDTQYF.

V is TRBV18 and J is TRBJ1-1, with D uncertain. The CDR3 loop spans 13 amino acids. Trimming took 4 bases from V and 1 from J, leaving 7 bases between them. Germline-derived CDR1 and CDR2 are KGHSH and LQKENI. The CDR3 sequence is CASSLGRNTEAFF. In DNA, the CDR3 is TGTGCCAGCTCACTGGGGAGGAACACTGAAGCTTTCTTT.

The chain uses TRBV3-1 (or the pseudogene TRBV3-2) and TRBJ2-5, with 10 bases identical to TRBD2. The V segment lost 4 bases and the J segment 3 bases; nucleotides outside the gene matches: 8. The CDR3 extends over 16 amino acids. The germline gives CDR1 LGHDT, CDR2 YNNKEL (reference sequence). The CDR3 loop is CASSRGVGLAEETQYF. The CDR3 coding sequence is TGTGCCAGCAGCCGCGGAGTTGGACTAGCGGAAGAGACCCAGTACTTC.

This chain links TRBV28 with TRBJ2-7; 8 positions match TRBD1. Germline assignment: CDR1 MDHEN and CDR2 SYDVKM. The CDR3 totals 15 residues. After removal of 5 bases from V and 5 bases from J, the junction contained 11 bases not matched to a gene. The CDR3, as DNA: TGTGCCAGCAGTGTAACAGGGGGAACTCCCCACGAGCAGTACTTC. Residues: CASSVTGGTPHEQYF.

V gene TRBV24-1 combines with J gene TRBJ2-7, with 10 positions matching TRBD1. This CDR3 region has 13 residues. V dropped 4 bases and J dropped 11; count of bases not matched to a gene: 7. From germline, CDR1 is KGHDR and CDR2 SFDVKD. In nucleotides, the CDR3 is TGTGCCACCAGTGAGTCGGGGACAGGGGAAAAGTACTTC. Translated, it gives CATSESGTGEKYF.

This clone was detected only once. The chain links TRBV5-6 to TRBJ2-1; D unclear. Trimming stripped 2 bases from V and 4 bases from J, with 4 bases between. Germline lookup yields CDR1 SGHDT and CDR2 YYEEEE. The CDR3 is 12 residues long. The DNA for the CDR3 is TGTGCCAGCAGCTTCGGGTACAATGAGCAGTTCTTC. Translation: CASSFGYNEQFF.

This clone has just one count. The J gene is TRBJ1-1, the V gene TRBV28; D is unclear. Germline V gives CDR1 MDHEN, CDR2 SYDVKM. CDR3 length: 14 residues. The V gene lost 6 bases and the J gene lost 0 bases, with 11 bases spanning the gap. The CDR3 loop is CASRLGPMNTEAFF. The DNA of the CDR3 is TGTGCCAGCAGGTTAGGGCCCATGAACACTGAAGCTTTCTTT.